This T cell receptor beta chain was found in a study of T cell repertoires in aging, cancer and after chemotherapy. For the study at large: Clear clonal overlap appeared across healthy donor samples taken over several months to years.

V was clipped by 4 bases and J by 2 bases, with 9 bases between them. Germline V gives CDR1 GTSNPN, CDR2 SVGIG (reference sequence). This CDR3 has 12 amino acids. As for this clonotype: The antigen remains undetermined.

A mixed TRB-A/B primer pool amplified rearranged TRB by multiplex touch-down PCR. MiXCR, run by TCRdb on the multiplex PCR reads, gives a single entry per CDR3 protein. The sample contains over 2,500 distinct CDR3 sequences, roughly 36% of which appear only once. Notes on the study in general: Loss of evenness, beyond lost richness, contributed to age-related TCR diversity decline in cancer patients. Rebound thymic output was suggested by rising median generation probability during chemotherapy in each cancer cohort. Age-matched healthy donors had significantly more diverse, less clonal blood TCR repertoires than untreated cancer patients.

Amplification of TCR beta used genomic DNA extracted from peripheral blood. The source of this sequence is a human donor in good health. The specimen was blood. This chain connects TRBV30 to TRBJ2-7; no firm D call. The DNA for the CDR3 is TGTGCCTGGAAGCAGGAAACCTACGAGCAGTACTTC. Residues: CAWKQETYEQYF.